This T cell receptor (beta chain) originates from a study of T cells after yellow fever vaccination. TCRdb recomputed calls from the 5' RACE reads with MiXCR, one row per CDR3 protein. Here the sample spans about 320,000 distinct CDR3 sequences, approximately 4% being singletons. The CDR3 runs 12 residues. Germline V gives CDR1 SQVTM, CDR2 ANQGSEA. V lost 4 bases, J lost 3 bases, and 7 bases lay in between. This clonotype has at least ten counts. The chain employs TRBV29-1 and TRBJ1-5; TRBD1 is a possible D gene (5 bases). This clonotype was sampled from a man younger than 35 who received the YFV17D yellow fever vaccine. Source: PBMCs, taken 15 days after the yellow fever booster vaccination. The DNA for the CDR3 is TGCAGCGTTGGCAGGGACAATCAGCCCCAGCATTTT. The encoded protein is CSVGRDNQPQHF.